This paragraph reports one TCR beta chain. Its antigen is currently unknown. The data stem from a study of CD8+ T cells in alopecia areata. The overall study: Disease severity was quantified as SALT score of affected scalp area.

cDNA serving as the sequencing template came from extracted, reverse transcribed RNA. Using immunoSEQ multiplex PCR, the repertoire was profiled, and TCRdb retains in-frame clones only, with some absent. This table holds 200,000 to 250,000 clones, approximately 70% found once. Trimming removed 6 bases from V and 2 bases from J; junction bases left unmatched: 9. Germline V gene lookup returns CDR1 LNHDA and CDR2 SQIVND (reference sequence). CDR3 length: 15 residues. Described treatment: oral pan-JAK inhibitor, 5-10 mg twice daily. It was from alopecia areata patients that lesional scalp punch biopsies and peripheral blood were collected. Study-wide findings and caveats: Clonality exceeded that of normal scalp in lesional scalp, most notably in alopecia totalis/universalis.

This clonotype was sampled from a human donor with alopecia areata. The specimen was CD4+ T cells sorted from blood, collected around week 46, from a patient treated with tofacitinib. V usage is TRBV19 and J usage is TRBJ1-2; TRBD1 aligns across 7 bases. CDR3 protein: CASRTNRDSNYGYTF. In DNA, the CDR3 is TGTGCCAGTAGAACGAACCGGGACAGCAACTATGGCTACACCTTC.